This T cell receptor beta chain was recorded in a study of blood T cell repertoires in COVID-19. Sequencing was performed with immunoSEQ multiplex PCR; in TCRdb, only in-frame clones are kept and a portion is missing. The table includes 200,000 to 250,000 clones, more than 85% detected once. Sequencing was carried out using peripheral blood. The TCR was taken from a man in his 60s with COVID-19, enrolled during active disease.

CDR3: CASSPTRGGHEQFF. The CDR3 DNA follows: TGTGCCAGCAGTCCGACTAGGGGCGGCCATGAGCAGTTCTTC. The J gene is TRBJ2-1, the V gene TRBV27; D perhaps matches TRBD2 (6 bases). CDR1 and CDR2 from the germline V gene are MNHEY and SMNVEV (reference sequence). The length of the CDR3 is 14 residues. V dropped 5 bases and J dropped 8 bases, with 16 bases sitting between them.